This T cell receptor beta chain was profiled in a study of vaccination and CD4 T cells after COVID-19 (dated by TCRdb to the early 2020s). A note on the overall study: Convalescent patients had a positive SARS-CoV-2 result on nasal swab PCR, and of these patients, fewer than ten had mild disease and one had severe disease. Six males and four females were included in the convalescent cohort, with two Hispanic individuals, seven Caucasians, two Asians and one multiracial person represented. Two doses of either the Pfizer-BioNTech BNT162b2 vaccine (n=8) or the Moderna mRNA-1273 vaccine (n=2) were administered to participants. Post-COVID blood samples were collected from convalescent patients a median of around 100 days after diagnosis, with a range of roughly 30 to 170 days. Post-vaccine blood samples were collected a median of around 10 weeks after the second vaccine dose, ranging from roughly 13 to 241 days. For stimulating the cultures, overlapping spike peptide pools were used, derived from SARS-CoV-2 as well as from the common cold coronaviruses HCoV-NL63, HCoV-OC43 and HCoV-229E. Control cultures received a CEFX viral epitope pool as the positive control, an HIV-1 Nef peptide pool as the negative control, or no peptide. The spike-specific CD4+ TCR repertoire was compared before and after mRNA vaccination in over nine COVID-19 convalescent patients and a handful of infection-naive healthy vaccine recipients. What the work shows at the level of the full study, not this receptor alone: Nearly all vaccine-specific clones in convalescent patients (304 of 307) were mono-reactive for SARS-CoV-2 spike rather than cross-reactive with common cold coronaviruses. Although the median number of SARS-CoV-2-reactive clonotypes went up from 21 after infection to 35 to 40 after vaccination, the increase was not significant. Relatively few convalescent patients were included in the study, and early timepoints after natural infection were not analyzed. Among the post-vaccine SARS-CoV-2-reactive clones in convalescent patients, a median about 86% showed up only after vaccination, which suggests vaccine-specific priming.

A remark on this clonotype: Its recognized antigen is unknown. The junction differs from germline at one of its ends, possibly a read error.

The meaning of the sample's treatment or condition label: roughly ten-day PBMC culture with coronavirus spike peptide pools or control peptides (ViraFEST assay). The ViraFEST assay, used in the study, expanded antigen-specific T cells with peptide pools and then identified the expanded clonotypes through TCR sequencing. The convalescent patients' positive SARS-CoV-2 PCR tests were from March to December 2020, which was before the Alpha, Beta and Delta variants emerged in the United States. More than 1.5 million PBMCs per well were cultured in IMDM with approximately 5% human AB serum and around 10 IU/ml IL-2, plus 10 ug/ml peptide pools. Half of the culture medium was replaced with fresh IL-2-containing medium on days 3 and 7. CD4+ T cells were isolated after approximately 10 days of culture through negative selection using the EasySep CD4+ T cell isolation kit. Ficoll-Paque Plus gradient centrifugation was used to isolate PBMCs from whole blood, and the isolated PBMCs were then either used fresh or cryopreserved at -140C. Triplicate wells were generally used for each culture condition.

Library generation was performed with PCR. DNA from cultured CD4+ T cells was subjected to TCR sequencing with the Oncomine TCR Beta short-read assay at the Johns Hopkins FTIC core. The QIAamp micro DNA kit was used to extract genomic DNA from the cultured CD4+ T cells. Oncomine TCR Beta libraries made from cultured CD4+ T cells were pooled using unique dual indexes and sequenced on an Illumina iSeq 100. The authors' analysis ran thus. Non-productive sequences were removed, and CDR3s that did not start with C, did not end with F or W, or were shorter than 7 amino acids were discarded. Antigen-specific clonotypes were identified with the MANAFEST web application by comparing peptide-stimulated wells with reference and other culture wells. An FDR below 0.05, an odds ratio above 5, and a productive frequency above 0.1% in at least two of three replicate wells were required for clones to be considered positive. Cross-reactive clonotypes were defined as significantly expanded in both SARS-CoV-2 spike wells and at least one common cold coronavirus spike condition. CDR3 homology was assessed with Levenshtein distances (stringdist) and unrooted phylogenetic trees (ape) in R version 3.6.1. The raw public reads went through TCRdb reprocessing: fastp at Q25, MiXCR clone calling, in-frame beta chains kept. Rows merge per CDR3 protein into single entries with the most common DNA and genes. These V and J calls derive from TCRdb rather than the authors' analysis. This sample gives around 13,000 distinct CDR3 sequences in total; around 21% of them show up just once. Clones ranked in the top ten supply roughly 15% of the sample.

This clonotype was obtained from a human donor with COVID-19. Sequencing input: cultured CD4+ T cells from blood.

The CDR3 region: CAGSLPTGGQFF. The DNA is as follows: TGTGCCGGCAGTTTACCCACGGGGGGGCAGTTCTTC. This chain is built from TRBV6-5 and TRBJ2-1, with 7 bases matching TRBD2. Via the germline V gene, CDR1 is MNHEY and CDR2 SVGAGI. Measured from the cysteine to the phenylalanine, the CDR3 is 12 residues long. CDR3 DNA only is kept here, 36 bases in frame from base 1.